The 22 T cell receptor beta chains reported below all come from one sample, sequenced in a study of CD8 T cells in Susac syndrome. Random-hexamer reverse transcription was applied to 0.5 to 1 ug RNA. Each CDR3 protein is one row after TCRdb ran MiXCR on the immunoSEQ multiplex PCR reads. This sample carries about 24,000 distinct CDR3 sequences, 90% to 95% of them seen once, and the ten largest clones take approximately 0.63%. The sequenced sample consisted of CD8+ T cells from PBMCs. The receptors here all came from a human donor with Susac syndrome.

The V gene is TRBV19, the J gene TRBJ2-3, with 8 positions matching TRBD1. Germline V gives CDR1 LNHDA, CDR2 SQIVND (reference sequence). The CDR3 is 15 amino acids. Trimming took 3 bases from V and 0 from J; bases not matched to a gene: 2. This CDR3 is CASSMGTGSTDTQYF. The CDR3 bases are TGTGCCAGTAGTATGGGGACAGGTAGCACAGATACGCAGTATTTT.

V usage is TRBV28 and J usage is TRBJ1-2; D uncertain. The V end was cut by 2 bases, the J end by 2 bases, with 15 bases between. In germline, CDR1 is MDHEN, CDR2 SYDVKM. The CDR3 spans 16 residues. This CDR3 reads CASSLAPSGRNYGYTF. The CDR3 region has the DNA TGTGCCAGCAGTTTAGCGCCCAGCGGAAGAAACTATGGCTACACCTTC.

CDR3 nucleotide sequence: TGTGCCAGCAGCTTGGGACAGGGGGCCGGGAACTCTGGAAACACCATATATTTT. Translated, it gives CASSLGQGAGNSGNTIYF. The J gene is TRBJ1-3, the V gene TRBV7-6, with TRBD1 matching 12 bases. The trim removed 3 bases at V and 0 bases at J, leaving 6 bases unmatched. The germline gives CDR1 SGHVS, CDR2 FNYEAQ. The CDR3 totals 18 residues.

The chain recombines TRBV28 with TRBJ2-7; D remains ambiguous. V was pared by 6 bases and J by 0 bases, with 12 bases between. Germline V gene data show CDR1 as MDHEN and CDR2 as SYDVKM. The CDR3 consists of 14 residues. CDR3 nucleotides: TGTGCCAGCAGACCGTCAACGAGCTCCTACGAGCAGTACTTC. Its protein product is CASRPSTSSYEQYF. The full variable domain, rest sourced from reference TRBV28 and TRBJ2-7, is DVKVTQSSRYLVKRTGEKVFLECVQDMDHENMFWYRQDPGLGLRLIYFSYDVKMKEKGDIPEGYSVSREKKERFSLILESASTNQTSMYLCASRPSTSSYEQYFGPGTRLTVT.

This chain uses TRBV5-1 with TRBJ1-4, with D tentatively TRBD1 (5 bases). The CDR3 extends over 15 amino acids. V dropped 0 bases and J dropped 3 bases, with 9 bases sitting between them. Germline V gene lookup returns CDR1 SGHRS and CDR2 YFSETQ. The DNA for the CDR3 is TGCGCCAGCAGCTTGGGGACAATAGCTAATGAAAAACTGTTTTTT. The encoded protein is CASSLGTIANEKLFF.

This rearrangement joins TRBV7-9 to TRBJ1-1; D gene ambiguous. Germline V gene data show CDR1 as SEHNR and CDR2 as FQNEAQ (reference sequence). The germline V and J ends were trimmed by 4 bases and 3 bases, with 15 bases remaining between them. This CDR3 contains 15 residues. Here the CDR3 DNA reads TGTGCCAGCAGCTCATCCCGGGCCACGGACACTGAAGCTTTCTTT. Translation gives CASSSSRATDTEAFF.

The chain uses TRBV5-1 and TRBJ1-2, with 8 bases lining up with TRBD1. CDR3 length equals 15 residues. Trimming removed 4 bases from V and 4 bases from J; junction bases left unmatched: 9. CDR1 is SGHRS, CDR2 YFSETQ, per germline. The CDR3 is CASSVGQGTIYGYTF. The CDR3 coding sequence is TGCGCCAGCAGCGTTGGACAGGGTACGATCTATGGCTACACCTTC.

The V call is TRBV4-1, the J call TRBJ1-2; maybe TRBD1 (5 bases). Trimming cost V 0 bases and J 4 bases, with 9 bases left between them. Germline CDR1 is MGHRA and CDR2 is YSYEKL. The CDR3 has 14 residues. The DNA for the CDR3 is TGCGCCAGCAGCCAAGACGAGGGGACCTATGGCTACACCTTC. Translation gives CASSQDEGTYGYTF.

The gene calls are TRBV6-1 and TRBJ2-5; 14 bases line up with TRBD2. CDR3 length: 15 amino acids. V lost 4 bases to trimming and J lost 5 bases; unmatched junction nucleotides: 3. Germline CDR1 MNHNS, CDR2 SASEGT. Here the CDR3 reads CASSGLAGGPETQYF. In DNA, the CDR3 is TGTGCCAGCAGTGGACTAGCGGGGGGGCCGGAGACCCAGTACTTC.

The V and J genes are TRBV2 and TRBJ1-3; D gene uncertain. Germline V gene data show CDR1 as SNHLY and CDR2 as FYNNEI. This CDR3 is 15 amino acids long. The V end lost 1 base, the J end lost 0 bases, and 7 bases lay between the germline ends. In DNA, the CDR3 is TGTGCCAGCAGTGAAGTTATCACCTCTGGAAACACCATATATTTT. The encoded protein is CASSEVITSGNTIYF.

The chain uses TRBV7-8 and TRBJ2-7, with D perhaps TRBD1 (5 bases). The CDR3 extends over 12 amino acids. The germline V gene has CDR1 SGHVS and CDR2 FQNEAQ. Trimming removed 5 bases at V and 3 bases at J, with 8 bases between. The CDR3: CASSLRGYEQYF. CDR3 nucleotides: TGTGCCAGCAGCCTTAGGGGCTACGAGCAGTACTTC.

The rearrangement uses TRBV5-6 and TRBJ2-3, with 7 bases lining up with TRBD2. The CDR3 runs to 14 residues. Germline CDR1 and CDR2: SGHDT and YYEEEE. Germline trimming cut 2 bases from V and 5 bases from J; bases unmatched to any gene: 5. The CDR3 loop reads CASSFLAEGDTQYF. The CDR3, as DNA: TGTGCCAGCAGCTTTCTAGCGGAGGGAGATACGCAGTATTTT.

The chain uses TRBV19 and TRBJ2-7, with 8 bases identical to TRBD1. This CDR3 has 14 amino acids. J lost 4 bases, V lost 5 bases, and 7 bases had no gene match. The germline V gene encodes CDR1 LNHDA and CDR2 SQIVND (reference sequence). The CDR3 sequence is CASSPDRERYEQYF. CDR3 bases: TGTGCCAGTAGTCCGGACAGGGAACGGTACGAGCAGTACTTC.

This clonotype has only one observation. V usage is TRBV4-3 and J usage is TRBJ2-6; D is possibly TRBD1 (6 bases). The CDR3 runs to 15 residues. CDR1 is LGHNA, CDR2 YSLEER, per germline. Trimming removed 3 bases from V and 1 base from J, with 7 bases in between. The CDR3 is CASSQDSSGANVLTF. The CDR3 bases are TGCGCCAGCAGCCAGGACAGTTCTGGGGCCAACGTCCTGACTTTC.

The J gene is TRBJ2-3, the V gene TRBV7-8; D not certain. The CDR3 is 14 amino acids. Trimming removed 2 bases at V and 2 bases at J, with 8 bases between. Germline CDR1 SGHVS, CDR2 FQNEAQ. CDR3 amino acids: CASSLRQATDTQYF. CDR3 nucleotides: TGTGCCAGCAGCTTAAGGCAGGCCACAGATACGCAGTATTTT.

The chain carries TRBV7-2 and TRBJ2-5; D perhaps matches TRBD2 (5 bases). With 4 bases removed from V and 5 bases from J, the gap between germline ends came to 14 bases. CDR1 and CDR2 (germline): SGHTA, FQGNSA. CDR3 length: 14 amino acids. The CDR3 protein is CASSSPFRGETQYF. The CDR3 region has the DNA TGTGCCAGCAGCTCCCCTTTCCGCGGGGAGACCCAGTACTTC.

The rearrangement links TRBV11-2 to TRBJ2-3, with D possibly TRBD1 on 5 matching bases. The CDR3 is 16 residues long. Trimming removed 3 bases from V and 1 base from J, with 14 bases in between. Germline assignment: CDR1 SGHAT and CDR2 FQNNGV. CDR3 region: CASSFSAGWGTDTQYF. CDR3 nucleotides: TGTGCCAGCAGCTTTTCTGCAGGGTGGGGCACAGATACGCAGTATTTT. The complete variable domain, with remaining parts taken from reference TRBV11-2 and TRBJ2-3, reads EAGVAQSPRYKIIEKRQSVAFWCNPISGHATLYWYQQILGQGPKLLIQFQNNGVVDDSQLPKDRFSAERLKGVDSTLKIQPAKLEDSAVYLCASSFSAGWGTDTQYFGPGTRLTVL.

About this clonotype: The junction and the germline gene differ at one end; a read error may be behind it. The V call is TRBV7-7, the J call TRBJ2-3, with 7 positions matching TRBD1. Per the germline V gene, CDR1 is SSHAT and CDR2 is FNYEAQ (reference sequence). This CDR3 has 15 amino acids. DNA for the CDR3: TGTGCTAGCAGCCGTACGACAGGGTATACAGATACGCAGTATTTT. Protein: CASSRTTGYTDTQYF.

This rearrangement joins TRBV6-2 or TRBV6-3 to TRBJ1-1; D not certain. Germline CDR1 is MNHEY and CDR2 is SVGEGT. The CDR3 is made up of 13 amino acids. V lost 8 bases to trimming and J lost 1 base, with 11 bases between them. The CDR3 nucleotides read TGTGCCAGCGGCCGGCGGGAGAACACTGAAGCTTTCTTT. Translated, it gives CASGRRENTEAFF.

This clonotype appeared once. The CDR3 DNA reads as TGTGCCAGCAGTCTTTTGGGGGGGAGAGGAGGCTACACCTTC. Translated: CASSLLGGRGGYTF. The chain links TRBV28 to TRBJ1-2; possible D gene TRBD1, 5 bases. The CDR3 is made up of 14 amino acids. CDR1 is MDHEN, CDR2 SYDVKM, per germline. V lost 5 bases to trimming and J lost 8 bases, with 18 bases between them.

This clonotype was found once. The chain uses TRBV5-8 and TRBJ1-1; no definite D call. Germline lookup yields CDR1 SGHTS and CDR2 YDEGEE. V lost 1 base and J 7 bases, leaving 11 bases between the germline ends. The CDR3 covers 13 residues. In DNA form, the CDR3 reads TGTGCCAGCAGCTTGTATTCGGCTATTGAAGCTTTCTTT. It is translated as CASSLYSAIEAFF. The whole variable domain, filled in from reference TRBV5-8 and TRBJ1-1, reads EAGVTQSPTHLIKTRGQQATLRCSPISGHTSVYWYQQALGLGLQFLLWYDEGEERNRGNFPPRFSGRQFPNYSSELNVNALELEDSALYLCASSLYSAIEAFFGQGTRLTVV.

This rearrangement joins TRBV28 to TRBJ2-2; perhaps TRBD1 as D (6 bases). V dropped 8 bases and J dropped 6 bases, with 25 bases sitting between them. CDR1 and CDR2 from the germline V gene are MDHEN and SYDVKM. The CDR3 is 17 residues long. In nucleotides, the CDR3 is TGTGCCAGCTCACCCTCGGGAACAGGGCTCCCCGCCGGGGAGCTGTTTTTT. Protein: CASSPSGTGLPAGELFF.